This T cell receptor (beta chain) was sequenced in a study of spatial heterogeneity in lung cancer (dated by TCRdb to about 2019). Turning to the overall study: Beta-chain transcripts were consistently detected in greater numbers than alpha-chain transcripts, which likely reflected higher beta-chain transcript abundance. In the raw uncorrected reads, each unique combination of TCR and UMI appeared more than ten times on average. TCR alpha and beta repertoires were quantitatively compared across multiple tumor regions, matched nontumor lung and blood in non-small cell lung cancer. The study linked features of the TCR repertoire to counts of nonsynonymous mutations, which were determined by whole-exome sequencing of tumor tissue. Both alpha and beta chains were TCR-sequenced in roughly 200 tumor regions, around 65 matched nontumor lung samples and around 54 PBMC samples obtained at surgery.

The time point label, read with the paper, signifies: sample taken at primary tumor resection. TCR sequencing used whole RNA extracted from tumor and nontumor lung tissue, or from cryopreserved PBMC samples, without cell sorting. Donors were 72 patients with early-stage, untreated non-small cell lung cancer from the lung TRACERx cohort. A patient was chosen for TCR sequencing only when enough RNA was available from at least two tumor regions. A lung pathologist reviewed the tumor and adjacent nontumor lung specimens before the specimens were selected. Sequences SGHTA (CDR1) and FQGNSA (CDR2) are obtained from the germline V gene. V was cut back by 5 bases and J by 3 bases, leaving a gap of 8 bases between them. The CDR3 contains 13 residues, cysteine and phenylalanine counted. The DNA shown is the 39-base CDR3, in frame from base 1. To prepare the library, 5' RACE was applied. Sequencing instrument: NextSeq 500. In the TCR library protocol, a unique molecular identifier was attached to each TCR cDNA molecule so that PCR and sequencing errors could be corrected. Per the source publication's procedure: TCR identification, UMI-based error correction and CDR3 extraction were all carried out with Decombinator tools. TCRs above a frequency of 2 per 1,000, corresponding to the top 1% of the tumor frequency distribution, were defined as expanded. Each repertoire was subsampled 100 times to 5,000 TCRs, after which Renyi diversity was computed with the R vegan package. CDR3 similarity networks were built from amino acid triplet string-kernel similarity, with CDR3s being connected when pairwise similarity was above 0.82. Using fastp at Q25 and MiXCR, TCRdb reprocessed the public reads and kept productive beta chains. Rows matching on CDR3 protein sequence are summarized as one entry with the most common DNA and genes. TCRdb's processing, not the study's, gives the V and J calls here. This sample holds about 10,000 distinct CDR3 sequences; about 3.7% were observed only once. Clones ranked in the top ten supply about 7.6% of the sample.

This clonotype was counted at least ten times. Its antigen specificity is not known. One base away there is no much larger clone; base qualities are not given. Broad study findings and their caveats: Confirming at a functional level the hypothesis that regional TCRs recognize regional mutations was considered to require additional single-cell paired TCR alpha and beta sequencing.

The sample in question was normal lung tissue next to the tumor, obtained at surgery. Recombination linked TRBV7-2 to TRBJ2-1; the D region possibly corresponds to TRBD1 (5 bases align). The TCR originated in a male donor with early-stage non-small cell lung cancer. Read as DNA, the sequence is TGTGCCAGCAGCCGACAGTACTACAATGAGCAGTTCTTC. It codes for CASSRQYYNEQFF. Here the CDR3 is joined to the reference TRBV7-2 and TRBJ2-1 genes, and the full variable domain is: GAGVSQSPSNKVTEKGKDVELRCDPISGHTALYWYRQSLGQGLEFLIYFQGNSAPDKSGLPSDRFSAERTGGSVSTLTIQRTQQEDSAVYLCASSRQYYNEQFFGPGTRLTVL.